The clone carrying this T cell receptor (beta chain) was observed at least ten times. Antigen: not known. The data are from a study of CD8 T cells in ankylosing spondylitis. Findings and caveats of the study: Fewer than 10 highly homologous variants made up a TCR beta motif that seemed to typify ankylosing spondylitis blood.

MiXCR was run by TCRdb on the 5' RACE reads, yielding one entry per CDR3 protein. The sample holds more than 650,000 distinct CDR3 sequences; about an eighth are singletons and the top ten take under 0.6%. Trimming stripped 4 bases from V and 0 bases from J, with 4 bases between. The CDR3 spans 12 residues. The germline V gene encodes CDR1 SQVTM and CDR2 ANQGSEA. The specimen was blood, either unsorted or a sorted T cell fraction (not recorded which). V and J are TRBV29-1 and TRBJ2-4; no reliable D call. This receptor was identified in a male donor with ankylosing spondylitis. CDR3 DNA: TGCAGCGTTGGACTAGCCAAAAACATTCAGTACTTC. It yields the protein CSVGLAKNIQYF.